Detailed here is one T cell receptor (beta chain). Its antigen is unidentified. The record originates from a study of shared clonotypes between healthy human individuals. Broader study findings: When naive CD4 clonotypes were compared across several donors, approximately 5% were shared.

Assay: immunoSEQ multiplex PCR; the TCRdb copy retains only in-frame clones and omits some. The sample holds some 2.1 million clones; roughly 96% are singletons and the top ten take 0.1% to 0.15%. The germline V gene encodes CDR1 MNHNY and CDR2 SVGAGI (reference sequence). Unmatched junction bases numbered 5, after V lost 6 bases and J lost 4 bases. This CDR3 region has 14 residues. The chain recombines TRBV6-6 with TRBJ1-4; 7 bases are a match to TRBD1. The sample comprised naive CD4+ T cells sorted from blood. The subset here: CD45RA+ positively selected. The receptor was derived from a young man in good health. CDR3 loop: CASSKTGINEKLFF. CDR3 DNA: TGTGCCAGCAGCAAGACAGGGATTAATGAAAAACTGTTTTTT.